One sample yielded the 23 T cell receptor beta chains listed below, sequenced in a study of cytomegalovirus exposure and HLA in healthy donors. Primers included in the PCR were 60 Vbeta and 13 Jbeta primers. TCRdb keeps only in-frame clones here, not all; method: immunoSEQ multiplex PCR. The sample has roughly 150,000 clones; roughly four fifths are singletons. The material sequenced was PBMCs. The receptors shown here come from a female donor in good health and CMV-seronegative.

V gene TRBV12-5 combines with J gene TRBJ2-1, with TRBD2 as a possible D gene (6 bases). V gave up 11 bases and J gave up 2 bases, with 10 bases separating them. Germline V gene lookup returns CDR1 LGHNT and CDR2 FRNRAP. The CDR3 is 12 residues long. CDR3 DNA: TGTGCTTCTAGCGCTACCTACAATGAGCAGTTCTTC. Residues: CASSATYNEQFF.

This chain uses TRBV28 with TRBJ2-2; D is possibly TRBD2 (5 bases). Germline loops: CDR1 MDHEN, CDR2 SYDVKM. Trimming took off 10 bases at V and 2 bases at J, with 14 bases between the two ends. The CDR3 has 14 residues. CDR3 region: CATPLRGNTGELFF. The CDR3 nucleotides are TGTGCCACCCCCCTCCGGGGAAACACCGGGGAGCTGTTTTTT.

As DNA, the CDR3 is TGTGCCAGCAGCCCTACTATTCTAGCGGGGAGCACAGATACGCAGTATTTT. Translation: CASSPTILAGSTDTQYF. The chain has TRBV7-3 and TRBJ2-3; TRBD2 matches at 9 bases. The CDR3 has 17 residues. The V gene's germline CDR1 is SGHTA and CDR2 FQGTGA. V lost 5 bases, J lost 0 bases, and 9 bases stayed unmatched. Looking up the rest from reference TRBV7-3 and TRBJ2-3 gives the full variable domain: GAGVSQTPSNKVTEKGKYVELRCDPISGHTALYWYRQSLGQGPEFLIYFQGTGAADDSGLPNDRFFAVRPEGSVSTLKIQRTERGDSAVYLCASSPTILAGSTDTQYFGPGTRLTVL.

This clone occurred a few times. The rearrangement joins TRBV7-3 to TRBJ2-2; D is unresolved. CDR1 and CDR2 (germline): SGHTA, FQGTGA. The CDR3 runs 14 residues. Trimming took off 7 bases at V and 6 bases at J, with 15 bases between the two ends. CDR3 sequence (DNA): TGTGCCAGCAACCCGGGTCCGAGTTCCGGGGAGCTGTTTTTT. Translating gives CASNPGPSSGELFF.

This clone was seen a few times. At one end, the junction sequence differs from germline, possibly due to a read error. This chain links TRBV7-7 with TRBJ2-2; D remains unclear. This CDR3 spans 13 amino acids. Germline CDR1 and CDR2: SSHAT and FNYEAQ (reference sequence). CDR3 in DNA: TGTGCTAGCAGCCCCTCACAAGCCGGGGAGCTGTTTTTT. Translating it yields CASSPSQAGELFF.

This chain's CDR3 is CASSYAPDSFNQPQHF. The DNA of the CDR3 is TGTGCCAGCAGTTACGCCCCCGACAGTTTCAATCAGCCCCAGCATTTT. This chain uses TRBV6-6 with TRBJ1-5; a weak D match, TRBD1 (5 bases). This CDR3 is built from 16 residues. Germline assignment: CDR1 MNHNY and CDR2 SVGAGI (reference sequence). With 2 bases removed from V and 3 bases from J, the gap between germline ends came to 14 bases.

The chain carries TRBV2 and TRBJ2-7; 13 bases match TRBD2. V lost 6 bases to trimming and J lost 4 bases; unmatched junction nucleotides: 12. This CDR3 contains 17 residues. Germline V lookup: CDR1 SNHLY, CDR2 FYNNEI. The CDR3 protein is CASRERLAGGHEYEQYF. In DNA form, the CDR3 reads TGTGCCAGCAGAGAGAGACTAGCGGGAGGTCATGAGTACGAGCAGTACTTC.

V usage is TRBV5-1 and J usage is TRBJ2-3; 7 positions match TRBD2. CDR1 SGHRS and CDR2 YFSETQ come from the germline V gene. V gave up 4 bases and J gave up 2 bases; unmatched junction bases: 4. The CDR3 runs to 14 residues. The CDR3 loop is CASSGLVPTDTQYF. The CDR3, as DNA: TGCGCCAGCAGCGGACTAGTTCCCACAGATACGCAGTATTTT.

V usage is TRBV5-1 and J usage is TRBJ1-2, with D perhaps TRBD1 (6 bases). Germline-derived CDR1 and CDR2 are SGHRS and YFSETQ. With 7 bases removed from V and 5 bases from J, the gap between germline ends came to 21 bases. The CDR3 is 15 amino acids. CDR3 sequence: CASRDKIDSLYGYTF. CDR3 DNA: TGCGCCAGCCGGGACAAAATCGATAGTCTTTATGGCTACACCTTC.

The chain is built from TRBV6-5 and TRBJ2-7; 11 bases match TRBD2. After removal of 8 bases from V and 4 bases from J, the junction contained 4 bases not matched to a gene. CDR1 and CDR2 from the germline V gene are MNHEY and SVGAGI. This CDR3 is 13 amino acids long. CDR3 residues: CASWASGRYEQYF. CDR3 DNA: TGTGCCAGCTGGGCTAGCGGGAGGTACGAGCAGTACTTC.

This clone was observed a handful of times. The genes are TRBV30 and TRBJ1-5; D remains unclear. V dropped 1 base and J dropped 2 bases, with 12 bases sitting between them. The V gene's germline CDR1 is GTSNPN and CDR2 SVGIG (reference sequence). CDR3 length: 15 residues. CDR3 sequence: CAWSEIEMGNQPQHF. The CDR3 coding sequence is TGTGCCTGGAGTGAAATCGAGATGGGCAATCAGCCCCAGCATTTT.

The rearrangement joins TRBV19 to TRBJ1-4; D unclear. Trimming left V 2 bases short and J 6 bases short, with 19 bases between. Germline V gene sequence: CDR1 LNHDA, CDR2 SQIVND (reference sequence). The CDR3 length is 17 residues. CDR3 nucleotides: TGTGCCAGTAGTATAAGGCGAGAGAGGATCTACGATGAAAAACTGTTTTTT. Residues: CASSIRRERIYDEKLFF.

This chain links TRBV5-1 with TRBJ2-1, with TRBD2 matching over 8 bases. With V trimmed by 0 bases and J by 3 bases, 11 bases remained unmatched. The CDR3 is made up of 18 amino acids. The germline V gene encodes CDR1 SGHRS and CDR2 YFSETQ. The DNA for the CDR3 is TGCGCCAGCAGCTTGGGTGGTAGCGGGGCCCCTCGCTACAATGAGCAGTTCTTC. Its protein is CASSLGGSGAPRYNEQFF.

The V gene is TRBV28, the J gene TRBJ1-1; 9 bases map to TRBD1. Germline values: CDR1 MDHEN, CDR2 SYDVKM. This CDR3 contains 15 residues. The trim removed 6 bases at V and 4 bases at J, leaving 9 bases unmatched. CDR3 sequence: CASSHHGTGRTEAFF. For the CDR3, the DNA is TGTGCCAGCAGCCATCACGGGACAGGGCGCACTGAAGCTTTCTTT.

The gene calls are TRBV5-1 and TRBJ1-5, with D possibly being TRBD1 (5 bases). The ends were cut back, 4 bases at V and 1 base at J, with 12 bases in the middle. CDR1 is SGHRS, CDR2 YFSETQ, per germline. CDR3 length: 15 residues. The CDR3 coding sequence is TGCGCCAGCAGCCAAGGGGCAAACAGCAATCAGCCCCAGCATTTT. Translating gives CASSQGANSNQPQHF.

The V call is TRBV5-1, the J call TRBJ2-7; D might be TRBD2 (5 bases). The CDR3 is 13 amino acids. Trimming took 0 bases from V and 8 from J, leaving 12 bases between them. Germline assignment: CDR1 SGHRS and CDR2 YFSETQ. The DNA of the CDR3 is TGCGCCAGCAGCTTGGAGGACCCGGGAAAGCAGTACTTC. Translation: CASSLEDPGKQYF.

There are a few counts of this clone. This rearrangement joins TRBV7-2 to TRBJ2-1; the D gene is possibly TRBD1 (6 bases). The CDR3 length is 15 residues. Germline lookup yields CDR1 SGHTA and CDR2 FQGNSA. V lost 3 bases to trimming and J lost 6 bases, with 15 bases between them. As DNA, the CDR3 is TGTGCCAGCAGCTTTCGGTTGGGGGCTAGCAATGAGCAGTTCTTC. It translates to CASSFRLGASNEQFF. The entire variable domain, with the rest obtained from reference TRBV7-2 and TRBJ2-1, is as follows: GAGVSQSPSNKVTEKGKDVELRCDPISGHTALYWYRQSLGQGLEFLIYFQGNSAPDKSGLPSDRFSAERTGGSVSTLTIQRTQQEDSAVYLCASSFRLGASNEQFFGPGTRLTVL.

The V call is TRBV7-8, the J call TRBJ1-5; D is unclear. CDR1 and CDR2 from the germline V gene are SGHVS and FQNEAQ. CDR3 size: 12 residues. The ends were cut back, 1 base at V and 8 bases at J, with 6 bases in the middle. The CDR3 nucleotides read TGTGCCAGCAGCTTAGGGAGTGAGCCCCAGCATTTT. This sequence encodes CASSLGSEPQHF.

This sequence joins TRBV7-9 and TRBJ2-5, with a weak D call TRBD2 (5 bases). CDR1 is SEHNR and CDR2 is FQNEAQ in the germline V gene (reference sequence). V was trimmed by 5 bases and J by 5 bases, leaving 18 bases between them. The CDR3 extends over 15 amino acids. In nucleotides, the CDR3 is TGTGCCAGCAGCCCCGGACTTCCCGCCGGGGAGACCCAGTACTTC. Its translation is CASSPGLPAGETQYF. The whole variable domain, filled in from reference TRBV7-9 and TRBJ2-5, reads DTGVSQNPRHKITKRGQNVTFRCDPISEHNRLYWYRQTLGQGPEFLTYFQNEAQLEKSRLLSDRFSAERPKGSFSTLEIQRTEQGDSAMYLCASSPGLPAGETQYFGPGTRLLVL.

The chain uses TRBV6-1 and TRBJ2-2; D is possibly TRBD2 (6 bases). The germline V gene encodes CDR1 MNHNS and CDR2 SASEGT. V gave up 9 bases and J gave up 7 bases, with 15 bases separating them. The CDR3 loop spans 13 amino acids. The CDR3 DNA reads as TGTGCCAGTAGGGGCGGAGCGGGCGGGGAGCTGTTTTTT. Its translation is CASRGGAGGELFF.

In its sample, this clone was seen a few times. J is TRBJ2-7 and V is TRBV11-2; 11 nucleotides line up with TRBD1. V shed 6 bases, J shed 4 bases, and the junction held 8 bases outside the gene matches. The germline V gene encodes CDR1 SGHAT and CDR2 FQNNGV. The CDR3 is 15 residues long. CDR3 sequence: CASRFEGQGGYEQYF. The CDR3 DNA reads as TGTGCCAGCAGGTTCGAGGGACAGGGGGGTTACGAGCAGTACTTC.

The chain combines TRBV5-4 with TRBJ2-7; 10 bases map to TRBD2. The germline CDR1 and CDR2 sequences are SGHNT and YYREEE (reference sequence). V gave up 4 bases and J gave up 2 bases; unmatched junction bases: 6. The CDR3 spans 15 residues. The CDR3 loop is CASSPSSGSPYEQYF. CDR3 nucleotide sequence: TGTGCCAGCAGCCCTTCTAGCGGGAGCCCCTACGAGCAGTACTTC.

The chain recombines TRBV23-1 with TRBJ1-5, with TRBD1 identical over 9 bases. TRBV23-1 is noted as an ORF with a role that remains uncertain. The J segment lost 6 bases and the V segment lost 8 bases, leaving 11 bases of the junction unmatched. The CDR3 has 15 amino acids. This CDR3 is CASPKDRGKFQPQHF. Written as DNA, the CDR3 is TGCGCCAGCCCGAAAGACAGGGGGAAATTTCAGCCCCAGCATTTT.